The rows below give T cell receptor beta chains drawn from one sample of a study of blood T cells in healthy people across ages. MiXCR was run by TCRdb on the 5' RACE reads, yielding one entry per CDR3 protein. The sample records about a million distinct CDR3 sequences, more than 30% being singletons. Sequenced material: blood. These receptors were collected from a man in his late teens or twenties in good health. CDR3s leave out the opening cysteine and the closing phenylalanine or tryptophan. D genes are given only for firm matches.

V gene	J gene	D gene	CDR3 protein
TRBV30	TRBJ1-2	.	AWSPGLGYGYT
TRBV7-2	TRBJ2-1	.	ASSLVLGRGNEQF
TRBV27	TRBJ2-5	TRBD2	TSSFELAGGVGEQY
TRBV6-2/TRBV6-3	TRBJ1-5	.	ASSPHRENNQPQH
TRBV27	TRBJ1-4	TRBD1	ASSPWAGGPEKLF
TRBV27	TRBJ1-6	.	ASSFPGSNSPLH
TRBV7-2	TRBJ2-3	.	ASGRDAVTDTQY
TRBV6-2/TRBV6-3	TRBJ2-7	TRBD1	ASRTGTGGIPYNEQY
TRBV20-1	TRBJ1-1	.	SARRTQETF
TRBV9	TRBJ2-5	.	ASSVGAAVQETQY
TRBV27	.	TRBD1	ASSIPGQGPHEQY
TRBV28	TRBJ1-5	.	ASSTGHAVSNQPQH
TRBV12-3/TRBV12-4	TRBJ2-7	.	ASSFSNYEQY
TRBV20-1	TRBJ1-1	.	SARRGREAF
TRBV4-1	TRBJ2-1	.	ASSQAPSSYNEQF
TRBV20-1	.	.	SARDGSSSYNEQY
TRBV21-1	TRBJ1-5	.	ASSRRVRNQPQH
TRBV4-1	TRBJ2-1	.	ASSQEGSRGSSYNEQF
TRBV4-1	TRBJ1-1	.	ASSQDLRDGSRWAF
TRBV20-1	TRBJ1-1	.	SAILGSGNTEAF
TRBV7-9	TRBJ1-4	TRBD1	ASSLSGQGHEKLF
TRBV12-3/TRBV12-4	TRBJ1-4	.	ASSHPGANEKLF